This TCR beta chain is drawn from a study of shared clonotypes between healthy human individuals (dated by TCRdb to the early 2020s). With respect to the entire study: The cohort comprised a couple of women and a few men aged 18 to 49 years. Blood TCR repertoires of about 5 healthy adults were deeply sequenced to estimate repertoire size and the extent of clonotype sharing between individuals. To increase sequencing depth and limit assay-specific biases, TCR repertoire library preparation and sequencing were carried out by different laboratories using diverse techniques. Leukapheresis yielded between about 0.9 and 9.5 billion PBMCs per donor. General study outcomes and caveats: Pairwise subsampling led to the expectation that sequencing depth would affect the degree of clonotype sharing among donors. Sampling was restricted to blood, and TCR repertoires in tissue are likely to differ from TCR repertoires in blood. Because the study included only a small number of donors, the genetic and exposure-history diversity represented was limited.

The CDR3, from cysteine to phenylalanine, totals 13 residues. Only the CDR3 part of the read is kept: 39 bases, read in frame from the first base. The germline V gene provides CDR1 ENHRY and CDR2 SYGVKD. Germline trimming: 6 bases from V, 12 bases from J; junction bases outside gene matches: 3. Healthy HIV-negative adults with no recently reported acute infections or vaccinations were included as donors. Only Caucasian adults living in Nashville, Tennessee, USA were represented among the donors. In the unsorted samples, some 94 million PBMCs were counted, and genomic DNA was extracted using the QIAamp DNA Blood Mini kit. Blood was collected by leukapheresis, and PBMCs were isolated by Ficoll-Histopaque density gradient centrifugation and then cryopreserved in liquid nitrogen vapor phase. TCR CDR3 regions were amplified from genomic DNA by multiplex PCR using the deep immunoSEQ assay. Extracted genomic DNA from each cell subset was spread evenly across all wells of several immunoSEQ 96-well plates, with each plate serving as a replicate. For unsorted PBMC, 300 ng genomic DNA, equal to around 30,000 T cell genomes, was loaded into each replicate PCR. Genomic DNA from unsorted PBMC was sequenced over ten immunoSEQ deep assay plates. Purified libraries were quantified with a Qubit 3.0 fluorometer, sized on a Bioanalyzer 2100, and re-quantified with the KAPA Library Quantification kit. Every immunoSEQ 96-well plate was sequenced on a separate single-read 150-cycle Illumina NextSeq 550 flow cell. Processing in the source paper ran as follows. Because only junctional sequences without quality scores were contained in the immunoSEQ output, filtering matching that applied to full-length reads could not be performed. To assign V/J genes and CDR3, sequences were annotated using PyIR, a Python wrapper for IgBLAST v1.9, with IMGT germline references. Reads were filtered out if the reads had weak V/J assignments (E-value above 1e-6), no CDR3, stop codons, out-of-frame junctions, or ambiguous translated residues. A V3J clonotype was defined by an identical inferred V gene, J gene, and CDR3 amino acid sequence. Percentage overlap between repertoires was calculated by dividing the number of shared unique clonotypes by the size of the smaller repertoire. Three approaches were used to assess repertoire richness: RTK rarefaction, the Chao1 estimator, and Recon v2.1 estimates of unobserved clonotypes. Sourced from immuneACCESS, this table was stored by TCRdb with only in-frame sequences that have V and J called. A share of the clones is absent; for the studies checked, an unresolved V gene accounts for under half, and the remainder has no known explanation. The V and J calls and the clone size are those of that table, but D and trimming were determined from the DNA. For this sample the table gives 450,000 to 500,000 clones, of which more than 75% were detected only once. Of the sample, around 12% is held by the ten largest clones.

As regards this clone: Its antigen remains unidentified. Within one base of it there is no much larger clone, and no base qualities were kept.

Source material: PBMCs. The sequence is built from TRBV10-3 and TRBJ2-1; TRBD2 fits 15 bases in the junction. The TCR was taken from a woman in her thirties or forties in good health. Some clones in this sample may be carry-over from other donors' samples. CDR3 reads: CAIRGLAGGGQFF. The DNA sequence is as follows: TGTGCCATCAGGGGACTAGCGGGAGGCGGGCAGTTCTTC.